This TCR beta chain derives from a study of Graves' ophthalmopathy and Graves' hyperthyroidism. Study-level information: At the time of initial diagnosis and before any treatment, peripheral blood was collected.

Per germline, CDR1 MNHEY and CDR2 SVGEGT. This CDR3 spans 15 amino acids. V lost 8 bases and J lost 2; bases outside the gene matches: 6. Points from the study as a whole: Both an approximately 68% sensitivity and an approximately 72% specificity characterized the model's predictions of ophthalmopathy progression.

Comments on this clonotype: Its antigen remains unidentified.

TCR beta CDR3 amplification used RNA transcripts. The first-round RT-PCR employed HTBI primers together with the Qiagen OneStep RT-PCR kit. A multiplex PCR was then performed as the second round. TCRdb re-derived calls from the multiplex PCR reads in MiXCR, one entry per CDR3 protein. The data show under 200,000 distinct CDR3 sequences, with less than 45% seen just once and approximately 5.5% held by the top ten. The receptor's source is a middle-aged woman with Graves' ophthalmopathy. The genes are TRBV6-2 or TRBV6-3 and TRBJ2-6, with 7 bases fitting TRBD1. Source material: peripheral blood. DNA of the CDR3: TGTGCCAGCGGAGGCAGGGGGACTGGGGCCAACGTCCTGACTTTC. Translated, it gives CASGGRGTGANVLTF.